The 2 T cell receptor beta chains reported below all come from one sample, sequenced in a study of circulating and synovial CD4+ cells in juvenile arthritis. TCRdb's table, derived via immunoSEQ multiplex PCR, lists solely in-frame clones and lacks some. The sample has some 35,000 clones, roughly 94% seen once. The sequenced sample was CD4+ T cells from blood. All receptors derive from a human donor with juvenile idiopathic arthritis.

The chain recombines TRBV5-4 with TRBJ1-1; 7 bases are a match to TRBD1. The V and J ends lost 0 bases and 1 base, in that order; junction bases with no gene match: 0. There are 14 residues in the CDR3. From germline, CDR1 is SGHNT and CDR2 YYREEE (reference sequence). In DNA, the CDR3 is TGTGCCAGCAGCTTGGGGGACAGGAACACTGAAGCTTTCTTT. Amino acids: CASSLGDRNTEAFF.

This chain joins TRBV20-1 and TRBJ2-1; a possible D gene is TRBD2 (5 bases). Germline values: CDR1 DFQATT, CDR2 SNEGSKA (reference sequence). The CDR3 consists of 11 residues. V was pared by 3 bases and J by 8 bases, with 8 bases between. CDR3 loop: CSARRVHEQFF. The CDR3, as DNA: TGCAGTGCTAGGAGGGTCCATGAGCAGTTCTTC.